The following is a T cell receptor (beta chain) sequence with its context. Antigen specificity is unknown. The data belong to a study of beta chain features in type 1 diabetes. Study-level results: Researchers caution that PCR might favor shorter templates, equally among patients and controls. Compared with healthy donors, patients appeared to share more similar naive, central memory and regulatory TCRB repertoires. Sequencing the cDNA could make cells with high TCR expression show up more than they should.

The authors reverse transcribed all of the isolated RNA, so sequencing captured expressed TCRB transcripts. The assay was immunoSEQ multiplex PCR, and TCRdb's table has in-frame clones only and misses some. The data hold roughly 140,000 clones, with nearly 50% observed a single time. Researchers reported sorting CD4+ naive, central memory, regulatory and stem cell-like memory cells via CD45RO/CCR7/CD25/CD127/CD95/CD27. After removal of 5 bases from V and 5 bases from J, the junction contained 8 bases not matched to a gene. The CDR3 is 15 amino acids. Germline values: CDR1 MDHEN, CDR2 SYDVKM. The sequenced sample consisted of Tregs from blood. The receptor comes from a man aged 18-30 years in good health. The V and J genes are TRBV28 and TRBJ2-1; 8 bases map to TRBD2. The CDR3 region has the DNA TGTGCCAGCAGTCTGAGCGGGAGAGGTAACAATGAGCAGTTCTTC. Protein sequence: CASSLSGRGNNEQFF.